This entry features one T cell receptor beta chain sequence. Libraries were prepared by immunoSEQ multiplex PCR; TCRdb keeps only in-frame clonotypes and omits some of them. The sample has under 150,000 clones, roughly 86% seen once. This sample is part of a study of cytomegalovirus exposure and HLA in healthy donors. The CDR3 runs to 15 residues. Germline V CDR1 and CDR2: SGDLS, YYNGEE. The J segment lost 7 bases and the V segment lost 1 base, leaving 4 bases of the junction unmatched. The genes are TRBV9 and TRBJ2-1, with 11 bases matching TRBD2. The source material was PBMCs. The receptor's source is a man aged 18 to 30 in good health and CMV-seropositive. CDR3 region: CASSVSGLAVNEQFF. The CDR3 DNA sequence: TGTGCCAGCAGCGTATCGGGACTAGCGGTTAATGAGCAGTTCTTC.